Following are 24 T cell receptor beta chains from one sample sequenced in a study of T cell responses to AZD1222 COVID-19 vaccine listed by TCRdb under 2021. The library was made by the immunoSEQ multiplex PCR assay. TCRdb stores this immuneACCESS table with in-frame sequences only. Part of the clones is absent; in the studies checked, under half of the shortfall reflects unresolved V genes, and no reason is known for the rest. A total of 110,000 to 150,000 clones appear in this sample, over 75% of them only once. The ten largest clonotypes hold 4.7% of the sample. The time point label here, explained by the study, means: baseline before first vaccination. The sequenced sample was peripheral blood, obtained on day 0 of AZD1222 vaccination. All receptors derive from an adult in good health.

This sequence joins TRBV5-1 and TRBJ2-5; D is possibly TRBD2 (5 bases). V was cut by 0 bases and J by 4 bases, with 10 bases left in between. The CDR3 runs 14 residues. Germline V gene lookup returns CDR1 SGHRS and CDR2 YFSETQ. CDR3 nucleotides: TGCGCCAGCAGCTTGGTCGGCGGAGGAGAGACCCAGTACTTC. Its translation: CASSLVGGGETQYF.

This chain uses TRBV5-1 with TRBJ2-2, with D possibly matching TRBD1 (6 bases). Trimming shortened V by 0 bases and J by 3 bases, and 9 bases separated the two germline ends. The CDR3 contains 15 residues. The germline gives CDR1 SGHRS, CDR2 YFSETQ. This CDR3 reads CASSLVPGDTGELFF. The DNA for the CDR3 is TGCGCCAGCAGCTTGGTACCAGGGGACACCGGGGAGCTGTTTTTT.

The chain combines TRBV6-5 with TRBJ1-1; 7 bases align to TRBD1. The germline V gene has CDR1 MNHEY and CDR2 SVGAGI. This CDR3 is 13 amino acids long. Losses at the gene ends were 6 bases for V and 4 bases for J; bases not matched to a gene: 5. The CDR3 DNA follows: TGTGCCAGCAGGTCCTACAGGGGCACTGAAGCTTTCTTT. The encoded protein is CASRSYRGTEAFF.

CDR3 in amino acids: CASSEGLGYTF. The CDR3 DNA reads as TGTGCCAGTAGTGAAGGGCTGGGCTACACCTTC. J is TRBJ1-2 and V is TRBV19; D gene uncertain. CDR1 is LNHDA and CDR2 is SQIVND in the germline V gene (reference sequence). V lost 5 bases and J 8 bases, leaving 9 bases between the germline ends. This CDR3 comprises 11 residues. Based on the CDR3 plus reference TRBV19 and TRBJ1-2, the full variable domain is DGGITQSPKYLFRKEGQNVTLSCEQNLNHDAMYWYRQDPGQGLRLIYYSQIVNDFQKGDIAEGYSVSREKKESFPLTVTSAQKNPTAFYLCASSEGLGYTFGSGTRLTVV.

The chain joins TRBV18 to TRBJ2-7; D unclear. CDR1 and CDR2 (germline): KGHSH, LQKENI. This CDR3 is built from 16 residues. Trimming cost V 3 bases and J 3 bases, with 18 bases left between them. The CDR3 spells CASSPLFQTQGYEQYF. The CDR3 DNA reads TGTGCCAGCTCACCCCTCTTCCAGACCCAAGGCTACGAGCAGTACTTC. Full variable domain (outside the CDR3, taken from reference TRBV18 and TRBJ2-7): NAGVMQNPRHLVRRRGQEARLRCSPMKGHSHVYWYRQLPEEGLKFMVYLQKENIIDESGMPKERFSAEFPKEGPSILRIQQVVRGDSAAYFCASSPLFQTQGYEQYFGPGTRLTVT.

The chain joins TRBV7-9 to TRBJ2-1; 15 positions match TRBD2. The CDR3 contains 16 residues. Germline V gene data show CDR1 as SEHNR and CDR2 as FQNEAQ (reference sequence). V shed 4 bases and J 9 bases; nucleotides not matched to a gene: 7. Here the CDR3 reads CASSSRGLAGGSEQFF. The CDR3 bases are TGTGCCAGCAGCTCTAGGGGACTAGCGGGGGGAAGTGAGCAGTTCTTC. Based on the CDR3 plus reference TRBV7-9 and TRBJ2-1, the full variable domain is DTGVSQNPRHKITKRGQNVTFRCDPISEHNRLYWYRQTLGQGPEFLTYFQNEAQLEKSRLLSDRFSAERPKGSFSTLEIQRTEQGDSAMYLCASSSRGLAGGSEQFFGPGTRLTVL.

On this clone itself: Because the CDR3's place on the DNA is in doubt, the DNA is left out and the CDR3 is given as listed by TCRdb. The gene calls are TRBV5-4 and TRBJ1-2. The CDR3 numbers 11 amino acids, ends counted. The germline V gene encodes CDR1 SGHNT and CDR2 YYREEE (reference sequence). The CDR3 sequence: CASSLFGHGTF.

The chain employs TRBV24-1 and TRBJ2-2; the D is unclear. Trimming removed 6 bases at V and 6 bases at J, with 7 bases between. Germline values: CDR1 KGHDR, CDR2 SFDVKD. CDR3 size: 12 residues. The CDR3 sequence: CATSPRSGELFF. As DNA, the CDR3 is TGTGCCACCAGTCCCCGGTCCGGGGAGCTGTTTTTT.

The rearrangement joins TRBV25-1 to TRBJ1-2; TRBD1 might be the D (5 bases). The CDR3 covers 15 residues. Germline-derived CDR1 and CDR2 are MGHDK and SYGVNS. V was pared by 4 bases and J by 2 bases, with 14 bases between. The DNA for the CDR3 is TGTGCCAGCAGTGGACCGGGACCGCCAAACTATGGCTACACCTTC. This translates into CASSGPGPPNYGYTF.

This clone is a singleton in its sample. The chain has TRBV25-1 and TRBJ2-3; a weak D match, TRBD2 (6 bases). Germline V gives CDR1 MGHDK, CDR2 SYGVNS. V was shortened by 5 bases and J by 2 bases, with 17 bases between the two germline ends. The CDR3 spans 16 residues. DNA for the CDR3: TGTGCCAGCAGTCGGAGGGATAATCCATACACAGATACGCAGTATTTT. Amino acids: CASSRRDNPYTDTQYF.

This sequence joins TRBV5-4 and TRBJ2-3, with no clear D. V lost 3 bases and J lost 1, with 12 bases in between. CDR3 size: 15 residues. Per the germline V gene, CDR1 is SGHNT and CDR2 is YYREEE (reference sequence). DNA for the CDR3: TGTGCCAGCAGCTGGCGTCAGCGTGGCACAGATACGCAGTATTTT. The encoded protein is CASSWRQRGTDTQYF.

The chain recombines TRBV9 with TRBJ2-2, with D perhaps matching TRBD1 (6 bases). The CDR3 length is 16 residues. V dropped 4 bases and J dropped 0 bases, with 13 bases sitting between them. In germline, CDR1 is SGDLS, CDR2 YYNGEE. CDR3 in amino acids: CASSRRQAPNTGELFF. The DNA for the CDR3 is TGTGCCAGCAGCCGTCGACAGGCCCCGAACACCGGGGAGCTGTTTTTT.

The chain joins TRBV12-3 or TRBV12-4 to TRBJ1-1, with D unresolved. V was pared by 5 bases and J by 6 bases, with 13 bases between. This CDR3 region has 13 residues. CDR3 DNA sequence: TGTGCCAGCAGTCTCAAAAGAGGGCCTGAAGCTTTCTTT. Its translation: CASSLKRGPEAFF.

The chain employs TRBV19 and TRBJ2-6; D is unclear. From germline, CDR1 is LNHDA and CDR2 SQIVND (reference sequence). The CDR3 spans 15 residues. Trimming removed 3 bases at V and 0 bases at J, with 6 bases between. The CDR3 bases are TGTGCCAGTAGTATTAGTTACTCTGGGGCCAACGTCCTGACTTTC. Protein product: CASSISYSGANVLTF. Full variable domain (remainder filled in from reference TRBV19 and TRBJ2-6): DGGITQSPKYLFRKEGQNVTLSCEQNLNHDAMYWYRQDPGQGLRLIYYSQIVNDFQKGDIAEGYSVSREKKESFPLTVTSAQKNPTAFYLCASSISYSGANVLTFGAGSRLTVL.

This chain uses TRBV7-2 with TRBJ1-2, with TRBD1 matching over 7 bases. Germline CDR1 reads SGHTA; CDR2 reads FQGNSA. V shed 9 bases and J 6 bases; nucleotides not matched to a gene: 7. The CDR3 extends over 12 amino acids. CDR3 residues: CASSDRTNGYTF. The CDR3 nucleotides read TGTGCCAGTTCGGACAGGACAAATGGCTACACCTTC.

The gene calls are TRBV18 and TRBJ1-2; D is unresolved. The germline gives CDR1 KGHSH, CDR2 LQKENI. The CDR3 runs to 13 residues. Deletions cut 3 bases from V and 6 bases from J, with 11 bases between. The CDR3 here is CASSPVLGNGYTF. The CDR3, as DNA: TGTGCCAGCTCACCGGTGTTGGGTAATGGCTACACCTTC.

This clone was picked up a small number of times. J is TRBJ1-1 and V is TRBV6-5; 7 bases map to TRBD1. Germline lookup yields CDR1 MNHEY and CDR2 SVGAGI. The CDR3 runs to 14 residues. V lost 6 bases, J lost 1 base, and 5 bases stayed unmatched. Here the CDR3 DNA reads TGTGCCAGCAGGGGGACAGATAAGAACACTGAAGCTTTCTTT. This translates into CASRGTDKNTEAFF.

The chain joins TRBV2 to TRBJ1-5; 7 nucleotides align to TRBD1. Unmatched junction bases numbered 6, after V lost 8 bases and J lost 2 bases. The CDR3 contains 14 residues. Germline V gene sequence: CDR1 SNHLY, CDR2 FYNNEI. This chain's CDR3 is CASDPQGGNQPQHF. The CDR3 DNA is TGTGCCAGCGACCCCCAGGGGGGCAATCAGCCCCAGCATTTT.

J is TRBJ2-5 and V is TRBV6-5, with TRBD2 identical over 11 bases. CDR1 and CDR2 from the germline V gene are MNHEY and SVGAGI. The J segment lost 2 bases and the V segment lost 5 bases, leaving 4 bases of the junction unmatched. The CDR3 contains 15 residues. CDR3 protein: CASSRTSGRQETQYF. The CDR3 DNA reads TGTGCCAGCAGTCGGACTAGCGGGCGACAAGAGACCCAGTACTTC.

The chain joins TRBV6-5 to TRBJ1-2, with 8 positions matching TRBD1. The CDR3 sequence is 15 residues long. Germline V gene data show CDR1 as MNHEY and CDR2 as SVGAGI. Trimming cost V 2 bases and J 3 bases; bases outside gene matches: 5. DNA of the CDR3: TGTGCCAGCAGTTACGTTTTGGGACAGGACTATGGCTACACCTTC. Encoded protein: CASSYVLGQDYGYTF.

The chain is built from TRBV5-1 and TRBJ2-1; tentatively, D is TRBD2 (5 bases). Germline V CDR1 and CDR2: SGHRS, YFSETQ. This CDR3 is built from 16 residues. V dropped 3 bases and J dropped 4 bases, with 17 bases sitting between them. The CDR3 spells CASSSGTWTLYNEQFF. CDR3 coding DNA: TGCGCCAGCAGCTCTGGAACGTGGACTCTTTACAATGAGCAGTTCTTC.

The rearrangement joins TRBV29-1 to TRBJ1-2, with D unclear. Germline loops: CDR1 SQVTM, CDR2 ANQGSEA. CDR3 length equals 13 residues. V was clipped by 6 bases and J by 4 bases, with 15 bases between them. This chain's CDR3 is CSVMVSEGYGYTF. The CDR3 DNA reads as TGCAGCGTCATGGTCTCAGAGGGCTATGGCTACACCTTC.

The gene calls are TRBV28 and TRBJ1-3; no clear D gene. This CDR3 region has 11 residues. CDR1 is MDHEN, CDR2 SYDVKM, per germline. CDR3 nucleotides: TGTGTTGTCGGGCCTGGAAACACCATATATTTT. Amino acid sequence: CVVGPGNTIYF.

The J gene is TRBJ1-1, the V gene TRBV19; D unresolved. The V gene lost 5 bases and the J gene lost 1 base, with 11 bases spanning the gap. Germline V gene data show CDR1 as LNHDA and CDR2 as SQIVND (reference sequence). The CDR3 totals 14 residues. This chain's CDR3 is CASSHRTGNTEAFF. CDR3 bases: TGTGCCAGTAGTCATAGAACCGGGAACACTGAAGCTTTCTTT.